The clone carrying this TCR beta chain was counted at least ten times. This sample is drawn from a study of CD8+CD57+ T cells in acquired aplastic anemia. Study-wide background: On average, sorted CD4+ and CD8+ cells gave approximately 3 ug of DNA.

In patients chosen for sequencing, flow cytometry had shown CD8+CD57+ cell expansion. Template material for TCR beta VDJ and CDR3 profiling consisted of genomic DNA. TCRdb itself ran the reads through MiXCR, one entry per CDR3 protein. The table has about 180,000 distinct CDR3 sequences, around half seen once. This receptor was obtained from a human donor with aplastic anemia. Sequencing was carried out using sorted CD4+, CD8+, or CD8+CD57+ T cells (not recorded which) from PBMCs.

CDR3 in DNA: TGTGCCAGCAGTCCCTTAAGTCTGGTCGTAGTGAACACTGAAGCTTTCTTT. Translated, it gives CASSPLSLVVVNTEAFF. V usage is TRBV12-3 or TRBV12-4 and J usage is TRBJ1-1; D is uncertain. V shed 5 bases and J shed 0 bases, with 19 bases lying between them. The CDR3 loop spans 17 amino acids.